This entry concerns a single T cell receptor beta chain. Its target is unknown. This sample is drawn from a study of a mutant IDH1 vaccine in newly diagnosed glioma. Study context: Patients had eight vaccinations, in weeks 1, 3, 5, 7, 11, 15, 19 and 23.

Overall study findings and caveats: Seemingly, pseudoprogression had no relation to changes in the top peripheral T cell clonotypes.

The time point was: week 5, during vaccination. What each vaccine dose contained was 300 ug of mutant IDH1 20-mer peptide, accompanied by topical imiquimod. Assay: immunoSEQ multiplex PCR; the TCRdb copy retains only in-frame clones and omits some. Of 70,000 to 100,000 clones in the sample, over 75% are singletons; the top ten hold approximately 0.6%. Per the germline V gene, CDR1 is SGHNT and CDR2 is YENEEA. CDR3 length: 15 residues. The J segment lost 3 bases and the V segment lost 5 bases, leaving 4 bases of the junction unmatched. The receptor was derived from a woman in her 50s with glioma. The chain couples TRBV11-3 to TRBJ2-3; 11 bases match TRBD2. The sample here was PBMCs, taken from a glioma patient whose treatment included an IDH1 peptide vaccine. CDR3 sequence reads: CASSMGLAVTDTQYF. Written as DNA, the CDR3 is TGTGCCAGCAGCATGGGACTAGCGGTAACAGATACGCAGTATTTT.